These T cell receptor beta chains were read from a single sample in a study of sequential checkpoint blockade in melanoma. TCRdb keeps only in-frame clones here, not all; method: immunoSEQ multiplex PCR. This sample has 13,000 or so clones, with 27% found just once. Sequencing used tumor tissue (inferred from file names), obtained from a patient given nivolumab and ipilimumab in sequence. These receptors all come from a human donor with melanoma. The CDR3 runs from the conserved cysteine through the conserved F or W. Fields, in order: V gene, clone size, D gene, J gene, CDR3 DNA, CDR3 protein. The D gene is left open where the match is weak. The size entry is marked missing in some rows and otherwise reads once, few, many or a size class.

V: TRBV11-3
size: many
D: .
J: TRBJ1-1
DNA: TGTGCCAGCAGCCTACAACTAACTGCGCCTGAAGCTTTCTTT
CDR3: CASSLQLTAPEAFF

V: TRBV6-8
size: few
D: TRBD2
J: TRBJ2-2
DNA: TGTGCCAGCAGTTACTCGGGACTAGCGGGAGGGAACACCGGGGAGCTGTTTTTT
CDR3: CASSYSGLAGGNTGELFF

V: TRBV19
size: .
D: .
J: TRBJ1-4
DNA: TGTGCCAGTAGTGACGCGGGGAGGAAGGGAACTAATGAAAAACTGTTTTTT
CDR3: CASSDAGRKGTNEKLFF

V: TRBV9
size: .
D: .
J: TRBJ1-2
DNA: TGTGCCAGCAGTGGGGGCTCCTATGGCTACACCTTC
CDR3: CASSGGSYGYTF

V: TRBV9
size: few
D: .
J: TRBJ2-3
DNA: TGTGCCAGCAGCGTAGCCTTTCCAAGCACAGATACGCAGTATTTT
CDR3: CASSVAFPSTDTQYF

V: TRBV9
size: .
D: TRBD2
J: TRBJ2-3
DNA: TGTGCCAGCAGGCCACCGGGACTAGCGGGGTATTTT
CDR3: CASRPPGLAGYF

V: TRBV10-2
size: .
D: .
J: TRBJ2-3
DNA: TGCGCCAGCAGTCCCTACCAAAAAGGGAAAGATACGCAGTATTTT
CDR3: CASSPYQKGKDTQYF

V: TRBV6-8
size: few
D: .
J: TRBJ1-1
DNA: TGTGCCAGCAGCCTGGAGAGAACTGAAGCTTTCTTT
CDR3: CASSLERTEAFF

V: TRBV19
size: few
D: .
J: TRBJ1-4
DNA: TGTGCCAGTAGTCGCTCGGGTGGGGACACTAATGAAAAACTGTTTTTT
CDR3: CASSRSGGDTNEKLFF

V: TRBV7-6
size: .
D: .
J: TRBJ2-2
DNA: TGTGCCAGCAAGGAAGGGCCCGGGGGCGGGGAGCTGTTTTTT
CDR3: CASKEGPGGGELFF

V: TRBV5-1
size: .
D: .
J: TRBJ2-3
DNA: TGCGCCAGCAGCTTGGAGGGGGGCACAGATACGCAGTATTTT
CDR3: CASSLEGGTDTQYF

V: TRBV7-2
size: few
D: TRBD2
J: TRBJ2-1
DNA: TGTGCCAGCAGCATGGGACTAGCGGAGGCGGGGTTCTTC
CDR3: CASSMGLAEAGFF

V: TRBV5-1
size: .
D: TRBD1
J: TRBJ2-7
DNA: TGCGCCAGCCAAACCGGGACAGGGTTCTACGAGCAGTACTTC
CDR3: CASQTGTGFYEQYF

V: TRBV6-8
size: many
D: .
J: TRBJ2-1
DNA: TGTGCCAGCAGTTACTCCCCAGGGTCTTCTGAGCAGTTCTTC
CDR3: CASSYSPGSSEQFF

V: TRBV23-1
size: .
D: .
J: TRBJ1-2
DNA: TGCGCCAGCAGCCCCACCTACCACGATGGCTACACCTTC
CDR3: CASSPTYHDGYTF

V: TRBV6-8
size: .
D: TRBD1
J: TRBJ2-2
DNA: TGTGCCGTCTCTTCAGGGGGCGGTGTAGGGGAGCTGTTTTTT
CDR3: CAVSSGGGVGELFF

V: TRBV11-3
size: medium-sized
D: .
J: TRBJ2-1
DNA: TGTGCCAGCAGCTTATCGGGCTCATACAATGAGCAGTTCTTC
CDR3: CASSLSGSYNEQFF

V: TRBV27
size: few
D: .
J: TRBJ2-7
DNA: TGTGCCAGCAGTTGGGGACCGGTATACGAGCAGTACTTC
CDR3: CASSWGPVYEQYF

V: TRBV5-1
size: once
D: TRBD2
J: TRBJ2-3
DNA: TGCGCCAGCAGTCCTGGGACTAGCGCGGATACGCAGTATTTT
CDR3: CASSPGTSADTQYF

V: TRBV19
size: few
D: .
J: TRBJ1-3
DNA: TGTGCCAGTAGTACCGTTCCTGGAAACACCATATATTTT
CDR3: CASSTVPGNTIYF

V: TRBV28
size: few
D: .
J: TRBJ1-1
DNA: TGTGCCAGCAGTTTGACGGCCGGGGGTTCGTTTGAAGCTTTCTTT
CDR3: CASSLTAGGSFEAFF

V: TRBV29-1
size: .
D: TRBD1
J: TRBJ2-7
DNA: TGCAGCGCTAAAAGGGACAGATACTACGAGCAGTACTTC
CDR3: CSAKRDRYYEQYF

V: TRBV11-3
size: many
D: TRBD1
J: TRBJ2-1
DNA: TGTGCCAGCAGCTCGGGACAGGGGGCTCAGTATGAGCAGTTCTTC
CDR3: CASSSGQGAQYEQFF

V: TRBV11-3
size: .
D: TRBD2
J: TRBJ2-3
DNA: TGTGCCAGCAGCTTGACTAGCCAAAGTTACACAGATACGCAGTATTTT
CDR3: CASSLTSQSYTDTQYF

V: TRBV6-8
size: few
D: .
J: TRBJ1-1
DNA: TGTGCCAGCAGTTACTCGATATGGGGACGGTGGAACACTGAAGCTTTCTTT
CDR3: CASSYSIWGRWNTEAFF

V: TRBV7-5
size: many
D: .
J: TRBJ2-1
DNA: TGTGCCAGCAGCTTTTTCGTGGGCTACAATGAGCAGTTCTTC
CDR3: CASSFFVGYNEQFF

V: TRBV12-2
size: .
D: .
J: TRBJ2-4
DNA: TGTGCCCGTCCGCCCGGGGCATCCAAAAACATTCAGTACTTC
CDR3: CARPPGASKNIQYF

V: TRBV6-8
size: .
D: .
J: TRBJ1-2
DNA: TGTGCCAGCAGTTACAGGGAGACACCAATTCAGGGCTATGGCTACACCTTC
CDR3: CASSYRETPIQGYGYTF

V: TRBV28
size: few
D: .
J: TRBJ1-2
DNA: TGTGCCAGCAGTTATATGAGGTATGGCTACACCTTC
CDR3: CASSYMRYGYTF

V: TRBV6-8
size: few
D: .
J: TRBJ2-7
DNA: TGTGCCAGCAGTTCCTTGACGGGATTCTACGAGCAGTACTTC
CDR3: CASSSLTGFYEQYF

V: TRBV28
size: few
D: .
J: TRBJ2-7
DNA: TGTGCCAGCAGTTCGATAGACGGGGCCTCCTACGAGCAGTACTTC
CDR3: CASSSIDGASYEQYF

V: TRBV6-7
size: .
D: TRBD2
J: TRBJ2-1
DNA: TGTGCCAGCAGTCCGCTACTCGTTATCGGACTAGCGGGACCCTTTTGGGAGAATGAGCAGTTCTTC
CDR3: CASSPLLVIGLAGPFWENEQFF

V: TRBV11-3
size: many
D: .
J: TRBJ1-1
DNA: TGTGCCAGCAGCTTAGGTTCGGGCCAGAACACTGAAGCTTTCTTT
CDR3: CASSLGSGQNTEAFF

V: TRBV6-8
size: few
D: .
J: TRBJ1-5
DNA: TGTGCCAGCGGAGGTACCAATCAGCCCCAGCATTTT
CDR3: CASGGTNQPQHF

V: TRBV10-2
size: .
D: TRBD1
J: TRBJ1-5
DNA: TGCGCCAGCAGTGAAGGGACAGGGGTTGAACAGCCCCAGCATTTT
CDR3: CASSEGTGVEQPQHF

V: TRBV19
size: .
D: .
J: TRBJ1-1
DNA: TGTGCCAGTAGTATAGAGGGCTACACTGAAGCTTTCTTT
CDR3: CASSIEGYTEAFF

V: TRBV7-5
size: few
D: .
J: TRBJ2-7
DNA: TGTGCCAGCAGCTTATATGGTTGGGGCCTCTCCTACGAGCAGTACTTC
CDR3: CASSLYGWGLSYEQYF

V: TRBV6-8
size: few
D: .
J: TRBJ2-5
DNA: TGTGCCAGCAGTTACCGGAGCCCCCAAGAGACCCAGTACTTC
CDR3: CASSYRSPQETQYF

V: TRBV5-1
size: .
D: TRBD1
J: TRBJ1-4
DNA: TGCGCCAGCAGCCAAGGACAGGGCAACGAAAAACTGTTTTTT
CDR3: CASSQGQGNEKLFF

V: TRBV29-1
size: .
D: TRBD1
J: TRBJ1-1
DNA: TGCAGCGTTGAAGGGGACAGGGGGCGGGAGACTGAAGCTTTCTTT
CDR3: CSVEGDRGRETEAFF

V: TRBV18
size: .
D: TRBD1
J: TRBJ2-3
DNA: TGTGCCAGCTCACCTACAGGGGGATGGCACGCAGATACGCAGTATTTT
CDR3: CASSPTGGWHADTQYF

V: TRBV1
size: many
D: .
J: TRBJ2-7
DNA: .
CDR3: CASSHVVGQGAREQYF

V: TRBV5-1
size: .
D: TRBD2
J: TRBJ2-2
DNA: TGCGCCAGCAGTCAAGTTAGCGGGAGTGGCACCGGGGAGCTGTTTTTT
CDR3: CASSQVSGSGTGELFF

V: TRBV28
size: few
D: TRBD1
J: TRBJ2-7
DNA: TGTGCCAGCAGCTGGGACAGAGGCAGGGCGTCTTCCTACGAGCAGTACTTC
CDR3: CASSWDRGRASSYEQYF

V: TRBV12-5
size: .
D: TRBD1
J: TRBJ2-2
DNA: TGTGCTAGTGGTCCAGGGGGCAGGGGCTCCGGGGAGCTGTTTTTT
CDR3: CASGPGGRGSGELFF

V: TRBV14
size: once
D: .
J: TRBJ2-1
DNA: TGTGCCAGCAGCCAAGATTACCTCCGCGCCTACAATGAGCAGTTCTTC
CDR3: CASSQDYLRAYNEQFF

V: TRBV29-1
size: .
D: TRBD1
J: TRBJ1-5
DNA: TGCAGCGTCGAGACAGGGGGCAATCAGCCCCAGCATTTT
CDR3: CSVETGGNQPQHF

V: TRBV19
size: .
D: .
J: TRBJ1-3
DNA: TGTGCGACAGGTAGTACCTCTGGAAACACCATATATTTT
CDR3: CATGSTSGNTIYF

V: TRBV18
size: .
D: .
J: TRBJ1-2
DNA: TGTGCCAGCTCACTCCAGGGATTGGGCGGCTACACCTTC
CDR3: CASSLQGLGGYTF

V: TRBV6-8
size: few
D: .
J: TRBJ2-4
DNA: TGTGCCAGCAGTTCTTTAGCCAAAAACATTCAGTACTTC
CDR3: CASSSLAKNIQYF

V: TRBV28
size: few
D: TRBD1
J: TRBJ1-4
DNA: TGTGCCAGCAGCTGGACAGGGGGCAGTGTTAATGAAAAACTGTTTTTT
CDR3: CASSWTGGSVNEKLFF

V: TRBV19
size: .
D: .
J: TRBJ2-2
DNA: TGTGCCAGTAGTATAGATCGAGGTACCGGGGAGCTGTTTTTT
CDR3: CASSIDRGTGELFF

V: TRBV6-8
size: .
D: TRBD1
J: TRBJ2-2
DNA: TGTGCCAGCAGTTACCGTCGGGACAGGGGGCAAGGCGGGGAGCTGTTTTTT
CDR3: CASSYRRDRGQGGELFF